The entry that follows covers one TCR beta chain sequence. There is no known antigen for this receptor. No base qualities exist here, and no much larger clone lies one base off it. Read against the paper, the sample's time point label means: roughly 23 months on ibrutinib. For TCR beta library preparation, about 2 micrograms of genomic DNA were isolated from cryopreserved PBMCs. Longitudinal blood samples from CLL patients receiving ibrutinib monotherapy were subjected to high-throughput TCR beta sequencing. The patients took part in an open-label, single-center phase 2 trial of ibrutinib monotherapy. The goal of deep resolution MiSeq sequencing was a depth between 1 in 1 million and 1 in 200,000 T cells, and coverage averaged 10x per clonotype. The immunoSEQ hsTCRB Kit was used to generate TCR beta libraries. The paper's data handling went like this. ImmunoSEQ Data Assistant and ImmunoSEQ Analyzer were used for data analysis, and V, D and J genes were assigned according to IMGT definitions. Clonality, which ranges from 0 to 1, was calculated by subtracting the normalized Shannon entropy of productive rearrangement frequencies from one. Only overrepresented clonotypes making up at least 0.05% of each patient's repertoire were included in the public clonotype analysis. About a dozen repertoires from age-matched healthy donors, obtained from immuneACCESS, served as clonality controls. TCRdb took this table from immuneACCESS and kept in-frame rearrangements with V and J called. Such tables lack part of the clones; where checked against another copy, unresolved V genes explain under half of the gap, and the rest is unexplained. From that table come the V and J calls and clone size; the DNA was used to work out D and trimming. Counted in this sample were about 97,000 clones; more than 70% of them appeared once. The top ten hold around 24% of the sample.

This sample was taken from a study of cytotoxic CD8 clonotypes in ibrutinib-treated CLL (dated by TCRdb to the early 2020s). With respect to the entire study: The cohort had around twelve relapsed/refractory and roughly 14 treatment-naive patients; 17 to 18 were IGHV unmutated. Partial responses were observed in about 24 patients and complete responses in 2; after a median follow-up of around 68 months, remission was maintained in 15 or so patients and progression was observed in approximately twelve. Response samples were obtained after a median of 12 months of treatment, with a range of about 6 to 36 months. An average of 255,043 productive templates and tens of thousands of productive rearrangements was obtained per sample. Longitudinal samples were obtainable from about 30% of the roughly 86 participants in the trial. Cryopreserved peripheral blood mononuclear cells were collected at three points: before therapy, at response, and at either sustained remission or disease progression. Every remission and progressive disease sample was obtained while ibrutinib was still being received by the patients. The paper as a whole reports these results and caveats: Sampling times were not matched between patients in sustained remission and patients whose disease was progressing, and lymph node repertoires were not examined. Public clonotypes were found to be uncommon and were observed to contract or remain stable during treatment; the increase in clonality was shown to reflect expansion of private clonotypes at ibrutinib response. Clonality increased at ibrutinib response, stayed stable in sustained remission, and fell back toward baseline at progression. Baseline clonality exceeded that of age-matched healthy donors and correlated strongly with circulating CD8+ T-cell counts.

Per the germline V gene, SGHVS is the CDR1 and FQNEAQ is the CDR2. The CDR3 has 14 amino acids, counting the end cysteine and phenylalanine. Just CDR3 DNA is preserved here, 42 bases in frame from base 1. V trim: 5 bases; J trim: 3 bases; unmatched bases: 3. The sample in question was PBMCs, obtained after 24 months of ibrutinib treatment. This TCR was sampled from a human donor with chronic lymphocytic leukemia. Here the chain combines TRBV7-8 and TRBJ2-5; 10 of the junction bases match TRBD2. The bases read TGTGCCAGCAGCCTAGGACTAGCGGAAGAGACCCAGTACTTC. This sequence encodes CASSLGLAEETQYF.